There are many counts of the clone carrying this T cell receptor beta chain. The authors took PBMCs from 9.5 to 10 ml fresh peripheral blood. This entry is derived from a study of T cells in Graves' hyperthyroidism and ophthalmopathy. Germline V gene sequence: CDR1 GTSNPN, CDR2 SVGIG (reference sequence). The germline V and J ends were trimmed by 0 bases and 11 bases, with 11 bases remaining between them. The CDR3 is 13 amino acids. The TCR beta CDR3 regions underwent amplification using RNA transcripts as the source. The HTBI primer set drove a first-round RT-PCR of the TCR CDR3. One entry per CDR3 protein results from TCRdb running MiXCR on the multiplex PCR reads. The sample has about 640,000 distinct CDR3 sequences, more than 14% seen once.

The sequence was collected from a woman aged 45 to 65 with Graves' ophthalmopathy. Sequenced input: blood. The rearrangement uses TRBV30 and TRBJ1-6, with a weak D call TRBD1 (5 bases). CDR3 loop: CAWSVQVPAPLHF. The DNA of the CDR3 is TGTGCCTGGAGTGTACAGGTGCCAGCACCCCTCCACTTT.